The clone carrying this T cell receptor beta chain was observed a handful of times. Its specificity is not known. It was with 60 Vbeta and 13 Jbeta primers that the PCR ran. The data were produced by immunoSEQ multiplex PCR, yet TCRdb's version contains in-frame clones alone and is incomplete. The repertoire holds 110,000 or so clones, with 70% to 85% as singletons. CDR1 MGHDK and CDR2 SYGVNS come from the germline V gene. Trimming took off 2 bases at V and 5 bases at J, with 13 bases between the two ends. CDR3 length: 15 amino acids. These data belong to a study of cytomegalovirus exposure and HLA in healthy donors. General study points: Analysis performed later found 16,951 TCR beta sequences associated with HLA alleles at 0.05 false discovery rate. Common viral pathogens seemed to be connected with several of the most significant clusters, according to a later analysis.

Healthy bone marrow donors made up the donors. This chain uses TRBV25-1 with TRBJ2-1, with D possibly TRBD2 on 7 matching bases. The origin of this receptor is a woman aged 18-29 years in good health and CMV-seronegative. Sequencing was done on a sample of PBMCs. The CDR3: CASSEGGGPNNEQFF. CDR3 nucleotides: TGTGCCAGCAGTGAAGGCGGGGGCCCAAACAATGAGCAGTTCTTC.